This T cell receptor beta chain came from a study of blood T cell repertoires in COVID-19 (dated by TCRdb to about 2020). For context, the study as a whole: Samples from collaborators originated in the United States, Italy and Spain and spanned both the acute and convalescent phases of COVID-19. The material from the prospective study consisted of cDNA or gDNA derived from T cells, B-cell-depleted T cells, or PBMCs. Subjects who had been exposed to COVID-19, were actively infected with it, or had recovered from it provided the deeply sampled blood TCRbeta repertoires that made up the dataset. The repertoires were released in a freely available public database intended as a resource for research on the immune response to SARS-CoV-2. The samples were drawn from the first 160 participants of the ongoing ImmuneRACE study and from about 1,200 subjects provided by 6 global collaborators. Nearly every sample came with metadata listing a de-identified subject ID, COVID-19 status, age in years and sex. HLA class I and class II types, where available, came from metadata supplied by the sample provider rather than from assay-based typing. Beyond this particular receptor, the publication reports: How much clinical and demographic metadata was included differed by source and by participant, and the metadata was provided uncurated.

The immunoSEQ Assay, a bias-controlled multiplex PCR, was used to amplify TCRbeta CDR3 regions from genomic DNA. The published analysis was carried out like this. The number of nucleated cells in each sample was estimated by amplification of reference gene primers within the assay. Sequence reads were collapsed and filtered to measure the absolute abundance of every unique TCRbeta CDR3 rearrangement. Productive Simpson clonality was computed per sample as the square root of Simpson's diversity index over productive rearrangements. Here the immuneACCESS table is served through TCRdb, limited to in-frame sequences with V and J called. Missing clones are a known gap in these copies; in checked studies unresolved V genes cover under half, and the rest lacks a known reason. The V and J calls and the clone size are those of that table, but D and trimming were determined from the DNA. The sample table shows roughly 250,000 clones, and about 86% are seen once. Together, the top ten hold roughly 3.5% of the sample.

In the prospective study, participants were about 18 to 89 years old, resided in around 25 geographic areas of the United States, and were enrolled through a virtual design. To assign participants to cohorts, the prospective study relied on clinical history that participants themselves reported in a screening survey and a study questionnaire. In the prospective study, mobile phlebotomists collected whole blood, serum and a nasopharyngeal or oropharyngeal swab from each participant. Over a roughly 2-month period, participants in the prospective study had the option of providing additional blood draws and questionnaires. Blood samples from the prospective study were shipped frozen or at room temperature prior to DNA extraction. As concerns this clone: There is no known antigen for this receptor. No quality values exist for individual bases; no much larger clone is one base distant.

The sequenced sample was PBMCs or T cells enriched from blood (not recorded which). The receptor was isolated from a woman aged 40 to 50 with acute COVID-19.

The CDR3 reads CASSVTGSRDTQYF. Here is the DNA: TGTGCCAGCAGCGTAACAGGGAGTAGGGATACGCAGTATTTT. This receptor chain uses TRBV13 and TRBJ2-3; TRBD1 could be the D gene, as 6 bases match. The junction shows trimming of 5 bases on V and 6 bases on J, plus 15 bases between the germline ends. Taken from the germline V gene (reference sequence), the CDR1 and CDR2 loops are PRHDT and FYEKMQ. The CDR3 spans 14 residues, from the cysteine through the phenylalanine. Just the 42-base CDR3 DNA is kept, in frame starting at base 1.